Listed below are T cell receptor beta chains from one sample, sequenced in a study of cytomegalovirus exposure and HLA in healthy donors. This table comes from immunoSEQ multiplex PCR, and its TCRdb copy is limited to in-frame clones, with some not included. Of about 180,000 clones listed, 76% are singletons. The sample was PBMCs. These receptors all come from a man younger than 30 in good health and CMV-seronegative. Both conserved end residues are part of each CDR3. The order of the fields is V gene, J gene, clone size, D gene, CDR3 protein, CDR3 DNA. D genes are given only for firm matches. A clone size is listed for some rows: how often the clone was seen (once, few, many), or a class if it is expanded.

V gene: TRBV7-9; J gene: TRBJ2-5; clone size: -; D gene: TRBD1; CDR3 protein: CASSLEGTGQGAQYF; CDR3 DNA: TGTGCCAGCAGCTTAGAAGGGACAGGGCAGGGGGCCCAGTACTTC
V gene: TRBV5-6; J gene: TRBJ2-5; clone size: -; D gene: TRBD1; CDR3 protein: CASSTTRQGAETQYF; CDR3 DNA: TGTGCCAGCAGCACGACCAGACAGGGGGCAGAGACCCAGTACTTC
V gene: TRBV5-6; J gene: TRBJ2-7; clone size: -; D gene: TRBD2; CDR3 protein: CASSFSGPYEQYF; CDR3 DNA: TGTGCCAGCAGCTTTAGCGGGCCCTACGAGCAGTACTTC
V gene: TRBV9; J gene: TRBJ2-3; clone size: -; D gene: -; CDR3 protein: CASSVGGGGRDTQYF; CDR3 DNA: TGTGCCAGCAGCGTAGGCGGGGGCGGTAGGGATACGCAGTATTTT
V gene: TRBV28; J gene: TRBJ1-1; clone size: -; D gene: -; CDR3 protein: CASSLWGGKAFF; CDR3 DNA: TGTGCCAGCAGTTTATGGGGGGGGAAGGCTTTCTTT
V gene: TRBV11-1; J gene: TRBJ2-1; clone size: -; D gene: TRBD2; CDR3 protein: CASRLLAGRSNEQFF; CDR3 DNA: TGTGCCAGCAGGTTACTAGCGGGAAGAAGCAATGAGCAGTTCTTC
V gene: TRBV9; J gene: TRBJ1-3; clone size: -; D gene: TRBD1; CDR3 protein: CASSVEGQPRSSGNTIYF; CDR3 DNA: TGTGCCAGCAGCGTAGAGGGACAGCCGAGAAGCTCTGGAAACACCATATATTTT
V gene: TRBV6-5; J gene: TRBJ2-1; clone size: few; D gene: TRBD2; CDR3 protein: CASSLSSGGYNEQFF; CDR3 DNA: TGTGCCAGCAGCCTCTCTAGCGGGGGATACAATGAGCAGTTCTTC
V gene: TRBV30; J gene: TRBJ2-7; clone size: -; D gene: TRBD1; CDR3 protein: CACGGVRDRDLGYEQYF; CDR3 DNA: TGTGCCTGTGGAGGGGTCCGGGACAGGGACCTTGGGTACGAGCAGTACTTC
V gene: TRBV5-8; J gene: TRBJ1-1; clone size: -; D gene: TRBD1; CDR3 protein: CASSWDSQNFEAFF; CDR3 DNA: TGTGCCAGCAGCTGGGACAGCCAAAACTTTGAAGCTTTCTTT
V gene: TRBV27; J gene: TRBJ2-4; clone size: -; D gene: -; CDR3 protein: CASSVSTGAKNIQYF; CDR3 DNA: TGTGCCAGCAGCGTATCGACGGGGGCCAAAAACATTCAGTACTTC
V gene: TRBV30; J gene: TRBJ1-1; clone size: -; D gene: TRBD1; CDR3 protein: CAWNRGSTEAFF; CDR3 DNA: TGTGCCTGGAACAGGGGAAGCACTGAAGCTTTCTTT
V gene: TRBV19; J gene: TRBJ1-1; clone size: -; D gene: -; CDR3 protein: CASSSGIHTEAFF; CDR3 DNA: TGTGCCAGTAGCTCGGGGATCCACACTGAAGCTTTCTTT
V gene: TRBV5-1; J gene: TRBJ2-5; clone size: once; D gene: TRBD1; CDR3 protein: CASSGGQGNQETQYF; CDR3 DNA: TGCGCCAGCAGCGGGGGACAGGGGAACCAAGAGACCCAGTACTTC
V gene: TRBV6-5; J gene: TRBJ1-1; clone size: -; D gene: -; CDR3 protein: CASSYEEGTEAFF; CDR3 DNA: TGTGCCAGCAGTTATGAGGAGGGCACTGAAGCTTTCTTT
V gene: TRBV9; J gene: TRBJ2-7; clone size: -; D gene: TRBD2; CDR3 protein: CASSPRTSGNEQYF; CDR3 DNA: TGTGCCAGCAGCCCTCGGACTAGCGGGAACGAGCAGTACTTC
V gene: TRBV21-1; J gene: TRBJ2-7; clone size: -; D gene: -; CDR3 protein: CASSRQGMDEQYF; CDR3 DNA: TGTGCCAGCAGCCGACAGGGTATGGACGAGCAGTACTTC
V gene: TRBV18; J gene: TRBJ2-5; clone size: -; D gene: -; CDR3 protein: CASSPAPGGRETQYF; CDR3 DNA: TGTGCCAGCTCACCCGCCCCCGGGGGAAGAGAGACCCAGTACTTC
V gene: TRBV28; J gene: TRBJ1-5; clone size: -; D gene: TRBD1; CDR3 protein: CASSLWTGNQPQHF; CDR3 DNA: TGTGCCAGCAGTCTATGGACAGGGAATCAGCCCCAGCATTTT
V gene: TRBV5-4; J gene: TRBJ1-1; clone size: few; D gene: TRBD1; CDR3 protein: CASSLLGGQGEAFF; CDR3 DNA: TGTGCCAGCAGCTTGTTAGGGGGACAGGGTGAAGCTTTCTTT
V gene: TRBV10-3; J gene: TRBJ2-1; clone size: few; D gene: TRBD1; CDR3 protein: CAISQSPPGQGYNEQFF; CDR3 DNA: TGTGCCATCAGTCAGTCCCCCCCGGGACAGGGATACAATGAGCAGTTCTTC
V gene: TRBV2; J gene: TRBJ2-7; clone size: -; D gene: -; CDR3 protein: CASGGGNHEQYF; CDR3 DNA: TGTGCCAGCGGGGGAGGTAATCACGAGCAGTACTTC
V gene: TRBV7-9; J gene: TRBJ2-1; clone size: -; D gene: TRBD2; CDR3 protein: CASSLRFGGGPSAYNEQFF; CDR3 DNA: TGTGCCAGCAGCTTACGGTTCGGCGGGGGGCCTTCGGCATACAATGAGCAGTTCTTC
V gene: TRBV6-5; J gene: TRBJ2-1; clone size: -; D gene: -; CDR3 protein: CASSYSQTGTAQFF; CDR3 DNA: TGTGCCAGCAGTTACTCGCAAACCGGGACTGCACAGTTCTTC
V gene: TRBV28; J gene: TRBJ2-3; clone size: -; D gene: -; CDR3 protein: CASSGGTDTQYF; CDR3 DNA: TGTGCCAGCAGTGGAGGCACAGATACGCAGTATTTT
V gene: TRBV5-6; J gene: TRBJ1-1; clone size: few; D gene: -; CDR3 protein: CASSSRRAWAFF; CDR3 DNA: TGTGCCAGCAGCTCCCGGCGGGCGTGGGCTTTCTTT
V gene: TRBV7-9; J gene: TRBJ2-3; clone size: few; D gene: -; CDR3 protein: CASSPRQLHTDTQYF; CDR3 DNA: TGTGCCAGCAGCCCGCGACAGCTCCACACAGATACGCAGTATTTT
V gene: TRBV7-9; J gene: TRBJ2-3; clone size: once; D gene: TRBD2; CDR3 protein: CASSKAGGRSTDTQYF; CDR3 DNA: TGTGCCAGCAGCAAAGCGGGGGGGCGGAGCACAGATACGCAGTATTTT
V gene: TRBV25-1; J gene: TRBJ1-2; clone size: -; D gene: -; CDR3 protein: CASSEAGYGYTF; CDR3 DNA: TGTGCCAGCAGTGAGGCAGGCTATGGCTACACCTTC
V gene: TRBV13; J gene: TRBJ1-6; clone size: few; D gene: -; CDR3 protein: CASSRQDSPLHF; CDR3 DNA: TGTGCCAGCAGCCGTCAGGATTCACCCCTCCACTTT
V gene: TRBV18; J gene: TRBJ2-4; clone size: -; D gene: TRBD2; CDR3 protein: CASSPPGLAGGIAKNIQYF; CDR3 DNA: TGTGCCAGCTCACCACCGGGACTAGCGGGAGGGATAGCCAAAAACATTCAGTACTTC
V gene: TRBV5-1; J gene: TRBJ1-2; clone size: -; D gene: -; CDR3 protein: CASSVDRGNYGYTF; CDR3 DNA: TGCGCCAGCAGCGTGGACCGGGGGAACTATGGCTACACCTTC
V gene: TRBV30; J gene: TRBJ2-5; clone size: once; D gene: TRBD2; CDR3 protein: CAWRREGQETQYF; CDR3 DNA: TGTGCCTGGAGACGGGAGGGCCAAGAGACCCAGTACTTC
V gene: TRBV19; J gene: TRBJ2-7; clone size: -; D gene: TRBD1; CDR3 protein: CASSRDRVLNEQYF; CDR3 DNA: TGTGCCAGTAGTAGGGACAGGGTGTTGAACGAGCAGTACTTC
V gene: TRBV28; J gene: TRBJ2-7; clone size: few; D gene: -; CDR3 protein: CASTLAGYLDEQYF; CDR3 DNA: TGTGCCAGCACCCTTGCGGGCTATTTGGACGAGCAGTACTTC
V gene: TRBV27; J gene: TRBJ2-1; clone size: few; D gene: TRBD2; CDR3 protein: CATQAGGRADSSYNEQFF; CDR3 DNA: TGTGCCACCCAAGCGGGCGGGAGGGCCGATAGCTCCTACAATGAGCAGTTCTTC
V gene: TRBV2; J gene: TRBJ2-7; clone size: -; D gene: TRBD2; CDR3 protein: CASSPGTSRTQPYEQYF; CDR3 DNA: TGTGCCAGCAGCCCAGGGACTAGCCGTACTCAGCCGTACGAGCAGTACTTC
V gene: TRBV9; J gene: TRBJ2-1; clone size: -; D gene: TRBD2; CDR3 protein: CASSASLAGGYNEQFF; CDR3 DNA: TGTGCCAGCAGCGCCTCCTTAGCGGGGGGGTACAATGAGCAGTTCTTC
V gene: TRBV12-5; J gene: TRBJ2-2; clone size: -; D gene: -; CDR3 protein: CASGSGLRPNTGELFF; CDR3 DNA: TGTGCTAGTGGTTCCGGACTCCGACCGAACACCGGGGAGCTGTTTTTT
V gene: TRBV4-2; J gene: TRBJ2-2; clone size: -; D gene: TRBD2; CDR3 protein: CASSQEWRGETGELFF; CDR3 DNA: TGTGCCAGCAGCCAAGAATGGCGGGGGGAAACCGGGGAGCTGTTTTTT
V gene: TRBV7-8; J gene: TRBJ2-1; clone size: -; D gene: -; CDR3 protein: CASSRLEGVGNEQFF; CDR3 DNA: TGTGCCAGCAGCCGCCTCGAGGGGGTGGGCAATGAGCAGTTCTTC
V gene: TRBV5-1; J gene: TRBJ1-3; clone size: -; D gene: TRBD1; CDR3 protein: CASSAGGSGNTIYF; CDR3 DNA: TGCGCCAGCAGCGCAGGGGGCTCTGGAAACACCATATATTTT
V gene: TRBV21-1; J gene: TRBJ2-7; clone size: -; D gene: -; CDR3 protein: CASSKRAGTGVKEQYF; CDR3 DNA: TGTGCCAGCAGCAAAAGGGCCGGGACAGGGGTGAAAGAGCAGTACTTC
V gene: TRBV5-4; J gene: TRBJ1-1; clone size: few; D gene: -; CDR3 protein: CASSPGSGNTEAFF; CDR3 DNA: TGTGCCAGCAGCCCAGGGTCGGGGAACACTGAAGCTTTCTTT
V gene: TRBV19; J gene: TRBJ2-5; clone size: -; D gene: TRBD2; CDR3 protein: CASSPRLAGSTGYAQETQYF; CDR3 DNA: TGTGCCAGTAGTCCCCGCTTAGCGGGATCAACGGGTTACGCGCAAGAGACCCAGTACTTC
V gene: TRBV29-1; J gene: TRBJ2-3; clone size: -; D gene: -; CDR3 protein: CSVEAPGSSDTQYF; CDR3 DNA: TGCAGCGTTGAAGCACCAGGGTCGTCAGATACGCAGTATTTT
V gene: TRBV25-1; J gene: TRBJ2-7; clone size: -; D gene: TRBD1; CDR3 protein: CASGNTGGYEQYF; CDR3 DNA: TGTGCCAGTGGGAACACAGGGGGCTACGAGCAGTACTTC
V gene: TRBV6-1; J gene: TRBJ1-5; clone size: -; D gene: -; CDR3 protein: CASSEAGSQPQHF; CDR3 DNA: TGTGCCAGCAGTGAAGCGGGCAGTCAGCCCCAGCATTTT
V gene: TRBV7-8; J gene: TRBJ2-4; clone size: -; D gene: -; CDR3 protein: CASSLGLATTLTNIQYF; CDR3 DNA: TGTGCCAGCAGCCTAGGGCTAGCGACCACCTTGACAAACATTCAGTACTTC